Described below is a single T cell receptor beta chain sequence and its context. This sample was taken from a study of CD8 T cells in Susac syndrome. The CDR3 is 13 amino acids. Trimming took off 3 bases at V and 7 bases at J, with 12 bases between the two ends. Random-hexamer reverse transcription was applied to about 0.45 to 1 ug RNA. TCRdb re-called the immunoSEQ multiplex PCR reads through MiXCR, storing one row per CDR3 protein. The profile shows 230,000 or so distinct CDR3 sequences, approximately 95% of them singletons. Sequenced sample: CD4+ T cells from PBMCs. The receptor was derived from a human donor with multiple sclerosis. The chain employs TRBV12-3 or TRBV12-4 and TRBJ2-5; D call uncertain. The CDR3 nucleotides read TGTGCCAGCAGTTTGGACGGCAAAGGGACCCAGTACTTC. Translating gives CASSLDGKGTQYF.